The 25 T cell receptor beta chains below all came from one sample that was sequenced in a study of CD8 T cells in ankylosing spondylitis. Study observations and caveats: Roughly eight highly homologous variants made up a TCR beta motif that seemed to typify ankylosing spondylitis blood.

No antigen is known for these receptors. TCRdb analysed the 5' RACE reads with MiXCR anew, one entry per CDR3 protein. Of some 700,000 distinct CDR3 sequences in the sample, under 20% are singletons; the top ten hold approximately 18%. Sequencing used blood, either unsorted or a sorted T cell fraction (not recorded which). The receptors shown here come from a male donor with ankylosing spondylitis.

This clonotype was seen a few times. The gene calls are TRBV5-1 and TRBJ1-2, with 10 bases that match TRBD1. V lost 2 bases to trimming and J lost 6 bases; unmatched junction nucleotides: 4. The CDR3 has 14 residues. Per germline, CDR1 SGHRS and CDR2 YFSETQ. The CDR3 is CASSFGTGVDGYTF. The CDR3 nucleotides are TGCGCCAGCAGCTTCGGGACAGGGGTTGATGGCTACACCTTC.

The chain links TRBV5-1 to TRBJ1-1; no clear D gene. CDR1 is SGHRS, CDR2 YFSETQ, per germline. CDR3 length: 15 residues. The V end lost 4 bases, the J end lost 0 bases, and 13 bases lay between the germline ends. The CDR3 DNA is TGCGCCAGCAGCCCGGAAATTATAATGAACACTGAAGCTTTCTTT. Translated, it gives CASSPEIIMNTEAFF.

The chain links TRBV28 to TRBJ1-1; 9 bases agree with TRBD1. The CDR3 is made up of 12 amino acids. The ends lost 5 bases at V and 11 bases at J; junction bases unmatched: 6. CDR1 and CDR2 from the germline V gene are MDHEN and SYDVKM. The chain's CDR3 is CASSLTGGVAFF. CDR3 coding DNA: TGTGCCAGCAGTCTGACAGGGGGTGTGGCTTTCTTT.

The J gene is TRBJ1-4, the V gene TRBV7-6, with 8 positions matching TRBD1. Germline assignment: CDR1 SGHVS and CDR2 FNYEAQ. This CDR3 has 14 amino acids. V lost 5 bases, J lost 7 bases, and 6 bases stayed unmatched. CDR3 region: CASSPIDRGEKLFF. DNA for the CDR3: TGTGCCAGCAGCCCCATCGACAGGGGTGAAAAACTGTTTTTT. The full variable domain, with the rest looked up from reference TRBV7-6 and TRBJ1-4, is GAGVSQSPRYKVTKRGQDVALRCDPISGHVSLYWYRQALGQGPEFLTYFNYEAQQDKSGLPNDRFSAERPEGSISTLTIQRTEQRDSAMYRCASSPIDRGEKLFFGSGTQLSVL.

This clonotype came up a few times. The chain recombines TRBV10-3 with TRBJ2-1; D gene unclear. This CDR3 region has 16 residues. Trimming stripped 6 bases from V and 1 base from J, with 16 bases between. CDR1 is ENHRY and CDR2 is SYGVKD in the germline V gene. The CDR3 coding sequence is TGTGCCATCAGACCCGAAGGGAACCCTTCCTACAATGAGCAGTTCTTC. Protein sequence: CAIRPEGNPSYNEQFF.

This clonotype has a handful of counts. This chain connects TRBV25-1 to TRBJ1-4; the match to TRBD1 covers 12 bases. Germline lookup yields CDR1 MGHDK and CDR2 SYGVNS. This CDR3 is built from 18 residues. V shed 5 bases and J 3 bases; nucleotides not matched to a gene: 10. CDR3 sequence reads: CASSQPSGTGGPNEKLFF. In DNA, the CDR3 is TGTGCCAGCAGTCAACCATCCGGGACAGGGGGCCCTAATGAAAAACTGTTTTTT.

This clonotype appeared a few times. V gene TRBV24-1 combines with J gene TRBJ1-5, with D possibly being TRBD1 (6 bases). The CDR3 consists of 16 residues. The germline gives CDR1 KGHDR, CDR2 SFDVKD. V lost 2 bases, J lost 5 bases, and 15 bases lay in between. The CDR3 nucleotides read TGTGCCACCAGTGATTCCGGGGGGCAGGGGTATCAGCCCCAGCATTTT. It translates to CATSDSGGQGYQPQHF.

This clonotype was counted only a few times. This rearrangement joins TRBV2 to TRBJ2-1, with D perhaps TRBD2 (5 bases). The germline gives CDR1 SNHLY, CDR2 FYNNEI. Trimming removed 3 bases from V and 0 bases from J, with 9 bases in between. CDR3 length: 15 amino acids. CDR3 amino acids: CASSERVSSYNEQFF. CDR3 sequence (DNA): TGTGCCAGCAGTGAGCGGGTGAGCTCCTACAATGAGCAGTTCTTC. Using reference TRBV2 and TRBJ2-1 for the parts outside the CDR3, the full variable domain is EPEVTQTPSHQVTQMGQEVILRCVPISNHLYFYWYRQILGQKVEFLVSFYNNEISEKSEIFDDQFSVERPDGSNFTLKIRSTKLEDSAMYFCASSERVSSYNEQFFGPGTRLTVL.

V is TRBV12-3 or TRBV12-4 and J is TRBJ2-3; D may be TRBD1 (6 bases). This CDR3 region has 16 residues. V was cut by 5 bases and J by 0 bases, with 15 bases left in between. CDR3 loop: CASSVLGGASTDTQYF. DNA for the CDR3: TGTGCCAGCAGTGTACTAGGGGGAGCTAGCACAGATACGCAGTATTTT.

The chain has TRBV24-1 and TRBJ2-3; possibly TRBD1 for D (5 bases). Germline CDR1 is KGHDR and CDR2 is SFDVKD. CDR3 length equals 17 residues. V shed 7 bases and J shed 0 bases, with 19 bases lying between them. The CDR3 nucleotides read TGTGCCACCAGCCGCACAGGAGACGCAACTAGCACAGATACGCAGTATTTT. Amino acid sequence: CATSRTGDATSTDTQYF.

This clonotype has more than one count but fewer than ten. The chain links TRBV4-1 to TRBJ2-7; 7 nucleotides align to TRBD1. CDR3 length: 15 amino acids. Germline V gives CDR1 MGHRA, CDR2 YSYEKL. J was trimmed by 0 bases and V by 2 bases; bases with no gene match: 4. Here the CDR3 DNA reads TGCGCCAGCAGCCAACCGACAGGGACCTCCTACGAGCAGTACTTC. Encoded protein: CASSQPTGTSYEQYF.

The table lists this clonotype with many counts. The rearrangement joins TRBV11-2 to TRBJ2-1; TRBD2 aligns across 8 bases. V lost 0 bases and J lost 4; bases outside the gene matches: 2. The CDR3 totals 15 residues. Germline V lookup: CDR1 SGHAT, CDR2 FQNNGV. In DNA, the CDR3 is TGTGCCAGCAGCTTAGATAGCGGGACGTACAATGAGCAGTTCTTC. It codes for CASSLDSGTYNEQFF.

This clonotype was observed a handful of times. The CDR3 reads CASGDSSYEQYF. CDR3 sequence (DNA): TGCGCCAGCGGGGACAGCTCCTACGAGCAGTACTTC. The chain employs TRBV5-1 and TRBJ2-7, with TRBD1 identical over 7 bases. This CDR3 is built from 12 residues. V was pared by 7 bases and J by 0 bases, with 1 base of the junction left unmatched. CDR1 is SGHRS and CDR2 is YFSETQ in the germline V gene. The full variable domain, with the rest looked up from reference TRBV5-1 and TRBJ2-7, is KAGVTQTPRYLIKTRGQQVTLSCSPISGHRSVSWYQQTPGQGLQFLFEYFSETQRNKGNFPGRFSGRQFSNSRSEMNVSTLELGDSALYLCASGDSSYEQYFGPGTRLTVT.

This clonotype was counted a few times. The gene calls are TRBV25-1 and TRBJ1-1; maybe TRBD1 (5 bases). Germline V lookup: CDR1 MGHDK, CDR2 SYGVNS. The CDR3 loop spans 12 amino acids. V was pared by 6 bases and J by 11 bases, with 16 bases between. CDR3 sequence reads: CASSDPLRQAFF. CDR3 coding DNA: TGTGCCAGCAGCGACCCCCTTCGACAGGCTTTCTTT.

The chain joins TRBV11-2 to TRBJ2-3; 8 bases match TRBD1. The V gene end was trimmed by 1 base and the J gene end by 0 bases; junction bases not matched to a gene: 6. The germline V gene has CDR1 SGHAT and CDR2 FQNNGV. This CDR3 has 17 residues. CDR3 in DNA: TGTGCCAGCAGCTTAGGGGCAGGGGGCGTTAGCACAGATACGCAGTATTTT. Its protein is CASSLGAGGVSTDTQYF.

This clonotype was counted between two and nine times. The chain employs TRBV12-3 or TRBV12-4 and TRBJ1-1; 7 positions agree with TRBD1. V lost 6 bases and J lost 11; bases outside the gene matches: 12. The CDR3 sequence is 13 residues long. CDR3 bases: TGTGCCAGCAGCGCGACCCGACAGGGACGCGCTTTCTTT. Protein sequence: CASSATRQGRAFF.

The chain has TRBV13 and TRBJ1-3; TRBD1 might be the D (6 bases). V gave up 3 bases and J gave up 3 bases, with 12 bases separating them. Germline CDR1 PRHDT, CDR2 FYEKMQ (reference sequence). The CDR3 length is 15 residues. The CDR3 spells CASSLGANNGNTIYF. The CDR3 DNA sequence: TGTGCCAGCAGCTTGGGGGCAAACAATGGAAACACCATATATTTT.

This clonotype was counted ten times or more. The chain uses TRBV12-3 or TRBV12-4 and TRBJ1-6; 7 bases line up with TRBD1. Trimming at V came to 7 bases and at J to 9 bases, leaving 9 bases not matched to a gene. The CDR3 consists of 14 residues. CDR3 in DNA: TGTGCCAGCAAACTTACAGGGGTTATTTCACCCCTCCACTTT. Amino acid sequence: CASKLTGVISPLHF.

In this sample, this clonotype turned up many times. V is TRBV12-3 or TRBV12-4 and J is TRBJ2-5; D ambiguous. The CDR3 is 13 residues long. V lost 6 bases, J lost 5 bases, and 13 bases lay in between. The CDR3 sequence: CASRDVSEETQYF. The CDR3 DNA reads TGTGCCAGCAGGGACGTTAGTGAGGAGACCCAGTACTTC.

This clonotype appeared a few times. V is TRBV6-5 and J is TRBJ2-3; 13 bases fit TRBD2. V dropped 2 bases and J dropped 4; count of bases not matched to a gene: 3. The CDR3 totals 16 residues. Germline CDR1 is MNHEY and CDR2 is SVGAGI. DNA of the CDR3: TGTGCCAGCAGTTACAAGGGACTAGCGGGACCAGATACGCAGTATTTT. Protein sequence: CASSYKGLAGPDTQYF.

This chain uses TRBV30 with TRBJ2-7; D is ambiguous. The CDR3 extends over 11 amino acids. CDR1 is GTSNPN, CDR2 SVGIG, per germline (reference sequence). The ends were cut back, 2 bases at V and 3 bases at J, with 5 bases in the middle. The CDR3 is CAWSNHYEQYF. The CDR3 DNA is TGTGCCTGGAGTAACCACTACGAGCAGTACTTC.

The chain uses TRBV20-1 and TRBJ2-1; D perhaps matches TRBD2 (7 bases). Per the germline V gene, CDR1 is DFQATT and CDR2 is SNEGSKA (reference sequence). CDR3 length equals 12 residues. CDR3 DNA: TGCAGCGGTCGAGGGGGGGCAAATGAGCAGTTCTTC. Its translation: CSGRGGANEQFF.

The chain carries TRBV9 and TRBJ2-5; 7 nucleotides line up with TRBD1. The CDR3 length is 17 residues. Germline V gives CDR1 SGDLS, CDR2 YYNGEE. V dropped 0 bases and J dropped 4; count of bases not matched to a gene: 12. The CDR3 is CASSVGSGTVLGETQYF. CDR3 DNA: TGTGCCAGCAGCGTAGGTTCCGGGACAGTCCTTGGAGAGACCCAGTACTTC.

The table lists this clonotype with a few counts. V and J are TRBV2 and TRBJ2-7; either TRBD1 or TRBD2 may supply D (5 bases each). Between the trimmed V and J ends, which lost 7 bases and 3 bases, there was a span of 10 bases. The CDR3 runs to 12 residues. The germline V gene encodes CDR1 SNHLY and CDR2 FYNNEI. In DNA, the CDR3 is TGTGCCAGCATACGGGACCTCTACGAGCAGTACTTC. Protein product: CASIRDLYEQYF. The entire variable domain, with the rest obtained from reference TRBV2 and TRBJ2-7, is as follows: EPEVTQTPSHQVTQMGQEVILRCVPISNHLYFYWYRQILGQKVEFLVSFYNNEISEKSEIFDDQFSVERPDGSNFTLKIRSTKLEDSAMYFCASIRDLYEQYFGPGTRLTVT.

The gene calls are TRBV29-1 and TRBJ2-3; D remains ambiguous. The V gene's germline CDR1 is SQVTM and CDR2 ANQGSEA. The CDR3 consists of 15 residues. The V gene lost 1 base and the J gene lost 2 bases, with 13 bases spanning the gap. CDR3 residues: CSVEATTDPTDTQYF. CDR3 sequence (DNA): TGCAGCGTTGAAGCCACGACGGACCCCACAGATACGCAGTATTTT.